This T cell receptor beta chain appears in the sequencing data of a study of blood T cell repertoires in COVID-19. Libraries were prepared by immunoSEQ multiplex PCR; TCRdb keeps only in-frame clonotypes and omits some of them. This sample has 200,000 to 250,000 clones, with about 83% found just once. Germline loops: CDR1 SGHRS, CDR2 YFSETQ. The CDR3 has 15 residues. With 0 bases clipped from V and 2 bases from J, the junction kept 3 bases outside the gene matches. Sample: peripheral blood. This TCR came from a man between 45 and 60 years old with acute or convalescent COVID-19. The chain combines TRBV5-1 with TRBJ2-7; 9 bases line up with TRBD1. The CDR3 region has the DNA TGCGCCAGCAGCTTGGTGGACAGGGGTCCCTACGAGCAGTACTTC. It is translated as CASSLVDRGPYEQYF.